These 32 T cell receptor beta chains share one sample of origin, sequenced in a study of T cells in Graves' hyperthyroidism and ophthalmopathy. RNA transcripts gave rise to amplified TCR beta CDR3 regions. The HTBI primer set drove a first-round RT-PCR of the TCR CDR3. MiXCR, applied by TCRdb to the multiplex PCR reads, yields one record per CDR3 protein. This sample has more than 300,000 distinct CDR3 sequences; roughly 14% occur once, and the top ten carry about 22%. The sequenced material came from blood. The receptor set was obtained from a woman in her 30s with Graves' hyperthyroidism.

The rearrangement joins TRBV12-3 or TRBV12-4 to TRBJ2-7, with 7 bases fitting TRBD1. The CDR3 runs to 14 residues. V lost 1 base, J lost 5 bases, and 5 bases stayed unmatched. The CDR3 region is CASSLETGIHEQYF. Written as DNA, the CDR3 is TGTGCCAGCAGTTTAGAGACAGGGATACACGAGCAGTACTTC.

This clonotype occurred many times. V and J are TRBV9 and TRBJ2-1; 7 bases are shared with TRBD2. Losses at the gene ends were 0 bases for V and 8 bases for J; bases not matched to a gene: 2. Looked up from germline, CDR1 is SGDLS and CDR2 is YYNGEE. There are 13 residues in the CDR3. CDR3 nucleotide sequence: TGTGCCAGCAGCGTAGAGGGAGGGGATGAGCAGTTCTTC. Translated: CASSVEGGDEQFF.

This clonotype has a count of ten or more. This chain connects TRBV7-2 to TRBJ2-3; tentative D call: TRBD1 (6 bases). Germline CDR1 is SGHTA and CDR2 is FQGNSA. The CDR3 covers 15 residues. V was clipped by 1 base and J by 6 bases, with 14 bases between them. The CDR3 region is CASSLGSGAGDTQYF. DNA of the CDR3: TGTGCCAGCAGCTTAGGGTCAGGGGCAGGGGATACGCAGTATTTT.

This clonotype was found a few times. The chain recombines TRBV7-8 with TRBJ1-3; a weak D match, TRBD1 (5 bases). The germline V and J ends were trimmed by 5 bases and 7 bases, with 15 bases remaining between them. The CDR3 covers 14 residues. Germline assignment: CDR1 SGHVS and CDR2 FQNEAQ. The DNA of the CDR3 is TGTGCCAGCAGCCTAGTGGGGCAGGGCAACACCATATATTTT. It is translated as CASSLVGQGNTIYF.

The table lists this clonotype with many counts. The chain is built from TRBV20-1 and TRBJ1-2; the D gene is possibly TRBD1 (5 bases). The ends were cut back, 3 bases at V and 8 bases at J, with 13 bases in the middle. Germline CDR1 DFQATT, CDR2 SNEGSKA (reference sequence). The CDR3 totals 12 residues. CDR3 bases: TGCAGTGCTAGCGAGCAGGGTGCCGGCTACACCTTC. It is translated as CSASEQGAGYTF.

This chain joins TRBV28 and TRBJ1-6, with D hard to call. CDR1 is MDHEN, CDR2 SYDVKM, per germline. This CDR3 is built from 14 residues. The germline V and J ends were trimmed by 7 bases and 11 bases, with 18 bases remaining between them. CDR3 DNA sequence: TGTGCCAGCACCGCCCTGTCTGCCTCTCCACCCCTCCACTTT. Amino acid sequence: CASTALSASPPLHF. Filled out from reference TRBV28 and TRBJ1-6, the complete variable domain reads DVKVTQSSRYLVKRTGEKVFLECVQDMDHENMFWYRQDPGLGLRLIYFSYDVKMKEKGDIPEGYSVSREKKERFSLILESASTNQTSMYLCASTALSASPPLHFGNGTRLTVT.

This chain joins TRBV7-9 and TRBJ2-5; TRBD1 matches 9 bases. Germline V gene data show CDR1 as SEHNR and CDR2 as FQNEAQ (reference sequence). The length of the CDR3 is 15 residues. Trimming took 5 bases from V and 6 from J; bases not matched to a gene: 10. The CDR3 DNA sequence: TGTGCCAGCAGCCGGGGACAGGGTGGTGGCAAGACCCAGTACTTC. It is translated as CASSRGQGGGKTQYF.

On this clonotype itself: A much larger clone is a single base away; this may be a read error. The chain carries TRBV28 and TRBJ2-1, with no clear D. With 5 bases removed from V and 8 bases from J, the gap between germline ends came to 22 bases. Germline loops: CDR1 MDHEN, CDR2 SYDVKM. This CDR3 spans 16 amino acids. The CDR3, as DNA: TGTGCCAGCAGTCCATCATCCGGGCCTAGAAGGGATGAGCAGTTCTTC. Translated, it gives CASSPSSGPRRDEQFF.

There are many counts of this clonotype. J is TRBJ2-5 and V is TRBV29-1, with D possibly TRBD2 on 6 matching bases. Germline CDR1 and CDR2: SQVTM and ANQGSEA. This CDR3 region has 13 residues. Trimming took 4 bases from V and 5 from J, leaving 14 bases between them. The CDR3 spells CSVGRELYETQYF. CDR3 DNA: TGCAGCGTTGGTCGGGAGCTTTACGAGACCCAGTACTTC.

In this sample, this clonotype turned up a few times. This chain connects TRBV10-3 to TRBJ1-6, with TRBD1 identical over 8 bases. Germline CDR1 is ENHRY and CDR2 is SYGVKD. Losses at the gene ends were 2 bases for V and 14 bases for J; bases not matched to a gene: 8. CDR3 size: 14 residues. This CDR3 is CAISEGQGAATLHF. In DNA form, the CDR3 reads TGTGCCATCAGTGAGGGTCAGGGGGCAGCCACCCTCCACTTT.

This clonotype was counted many times. The CDR3 loop reads CASNNPGQGPSAFF. The CDR3 DNA is TGTGCCAGCAATAATCCGGGACAGGGCCCTAGTGCTTTCTTT. V gene TRBV7-2 combines with J gene TRBJ1-1, with TRBD1 matching 9 bases. V lost 7 bases and J lost 11; bases outside the gene matches: 14. The CDR3 has 14 residues. The germline V gene has CDR1 SGHTA and CDR2 FQGNSA.

This clonotype was found a few times. CDR3 protein: CASSSAGYGNQPQHF. The CDR3 bases are TGTGCCAGTAGCTCGGCGGGCTATGGCAATCAGCCCCAGCATTTT. The chain uses TRBV19 and TRBJ1-5; D uncertain. V was shortened by 6 bases and J by 2 bases, with 14 bases between the two germline ends. Germline CDR1 and CDR2: LNHDA and SQIVND (reference sequence). The CDR3 has 15 amino acids.

This clonotype occurred a few times. The chain uses TRBV12-3 or TRBV12-4 and TRBJ2-2; D uncertain. V lost 7 bases, J lost 0 bases, and 6 bases lay in between. This CDR3 comprises 13 residues. The DNA for the CDR3 is TGTGCCAGCATCACTACGAACACCGGGGAGCTGTTTTTT. Translated: CASITTNTGELFF.

This clonotype has just a few counts. This chain joins TRBV20-1 and TRBJ2-3; D is unclear. Germline V gene sequence: CDR1 DFQATT, CDR2 SNEGSKA (reference sequence). V was trimmed by 5 bases and J by 0 bases, leaving 9 bases between them. This CDR3 has 13 residues. CDR3 DNA: TGCAGTGCTGTAACCGCTAGCACAGATACGCAGTATTTT. This encodes CSAVTASTDTQYF.

This clonotype was recorded a few times. J is TRBJ2-1 and V is TRBV19, with D possibly being TRBD2 (6 bases). Trimming pared 2 bases from V and 0 bases from J, leaving 8 bases between. Germline loops: CDR1 LNHDA, CDR2 SQIVND (reference sequence). The CDR3 spans 15 residues. CDR3 bases: TGTGCCAGTAGTATACGCGGGAACTCCTACAATGAGCAGTTCTTC. This gives the protein CASSIRGNSYNEQFF.

The chain joins TRBV3-1 to TRBJ2-2; 8 bases are shared with TRBD1. J was trimmed by 1 base and V by 7 bases; bases with no gene match: 8. This CDR3 is 16 amino acids long. CDR1 LGHDT and CDR2 YNNKEL come from the germline V gene (reference sequence). This CDR3 reads CASTYSGTGNTGELFF. The CDR3 DNA reads TGTGCCAGCACCTACTCCGGGACAGGGAACACCGGGGAGCTGTTTTTT.

The sample holds many counts of this clonotype. This chain uses TRBV7-3 with TRBJ1-1; 9 bases are shared with TRBD1. J gave up 5 bases and V 5 bases, and 12 bases lay outside the gene matches. The germline gives CDR1 SGHTA, CDR2 FQGTGA. This CDR3 comprises 16 residues. The CDR3 sequence: CASSPDSGQGGTEAFF. CDR3 sequence (DNA): TGTGCCAGCAGCCCCGACTCGGGACAGGGAGGGACTGAAGCTTTCTTT.

The rearrangement links TRBV18 to TRBJ1-6; TRBD1 matches 9 bases. Germline V gene sequence: CDR1 KGHSH, CDR2 LQKENI. The CDR3 is made up of 15 amino acids. J lost 8 bases, V lost 4 bases, and 6 bases had no gene match. The CDR3 spells CASSRRDRDYSPLHF. Here the CDR3 DNA reads TGTGCCAGCTCACGGCGGGACAGGGACTATTCACCCCTCCACTTT.

The rearrangement uses TRBV6-1 and TRBJ2-1; 12 nucleotides line up with TRBD2. CDR3 length: 14 amino acids. V gave up 4 bases and J gave up 10 bases; unmatched junction bases: 5. Germline CDR1 is MNHNS and CDR2 is SASEGT. The CDR3 nucleotides read TGTGCCAGCAGTGGACTAGCGGGAGTCGGGGAGCAGTTCTTC. Translated, it gives CASSGLAGVGEQFF.

This clonotype was observed at least ten times. The rearrangement joins TRBV30 to TRBJ1-4; D is uncertain. CDR1 is GTSNPN and CDR2 is SVGIG in the germline V gene (reference sequence). The CDR3 loop spans 14 amino acids. The V gene lost 3 bases and the J gene lost 8 bases, with 16 bases spanning the gap. The CDR3 sequence: CAWSPHGFGEKLFF. The CDR3 DNA is TGTGCCTGGAGCCCCCACGGATTTGGCGAAAAACTGTTTTTT.

The CDR3 region has the DNA TGTGCCAGCAGTTACTCGGACATAACCTACGAGCAGTACTTC. Protein sequence: CASSYSDITYEQYF. The chain joins TRBV6-2 or TRBV6-3 to TRBJ2-7, with D maybe TRBD1 (5 bases). CDR3 length: 14 amino acids. The V and J ends lost 0 bases and 2 bases respectively, with 8 bases between them. Germline CDR1 reads MNHEY; CDR2 reads SVGEGT.

This clonotype was seen repeatedly, ten times or more. The chain recombines TRBV28 with TRBJ1-4, with D unresolved. Looked up from germline, CDR1 is MDHEN and CDR2 is SYDVKM. Trimming removed 4 bases at V and 4 bases at J, with 10 bases between. The CDR3 spans 14 residues. CDR3 DNA: TGTGCCAGCAGTTCCGCAGTGATTAATGAAAAACTGTTTTTT. Encoded protein: CASSSAVINEKLFF. The whole variable domain, remainder taken from reference TRBV28 and TRBJ1-4, is DVKVTQSSRYLVKRTGEKVFLECVQDMDHENMFWYRQDPGLGLRLIYFSYDVKMKEKGDIPEGYSVSREKKERFSLILESASTNQTSMYLCASSSAVINEKLFFGSGTQLSVL.

The table lists this clonotype with many counts. The chain links TRBV7-9 to TRBJ1-1; tentative D call: TRBD1 (5 bases). This CDR3 has 14 residues. The germline V gene encodes CDR1 SEHNR and CDR2 FQNEAQ (reference sequence). Trimming shortened V by 7 bases and J by 0 bases, and 12 bases separated the two germline ends. The CDR3 spells CASTYGTLNTEAFF. The CDR3 nucleotides are TGTGCCAGCACTTACGGGACGTTGAACACTGAAGCTTTCTTT.

This clonotype was counted ten times or more. The CDR3 spells CASRNNRVEKLFF. CDR3 DNA sequence: TGTGCCAGTCGAAACAACAGAGTGGAAAAACTGTTTTTT. The chain uses TRBV6-1 and TRBJ1-4, with D unclear. This CDR3 spans 13 amino acids. The ends were cut back, 9 bases at V and 8 bases at J, with 16 bases in the middle. Per germline, CDR1 MNHNS and CDR2 SASEGT.

The chain couples TRBV30 to TRBJ2-7; D perhaps matches TRBD1 (6 bases). Germline CDR1 and CDR2: GTSNPN and SVGIG (reference sequence). The V end lost 2 bases, the J end lost 4 bases, and 15 bases lay between the germline ends. This CDR3 has 14 amino acids. For the CDR3, the DNA is TGTGCCTGGAGTCGAATTATGAGGGGGTACGAGCAGTACTTC. Translation gives CAWSRIMRGYEQYF.

The genes are TRBV10-1 and TRBJ2-2; 8 bases align to TRBD1. V gave up 8 bases and J gave up 0 bases; unmatched junction bases: 8. The CDR3 runs 16 residues. Germline assignment: CDR1 WNHNN and CDR2 SYGVQD (reference sequence). CDR3: CASRAGGPSNTGELFF. The CDR3 nucleotides are TGCGCCAGCCGGGCAGGGGGCCCGTCGAACACCGGGGAGCTGTTTTTT.

A few counts support this clonotype. The chain couples TRBV19 to TRBJ2-2, with 9 bases aligning to TRBD2. The CDR3 loop spans 17 amino acids. CDR1 is LNHDA, CDR2 SQIVND, per germline (reference sequence). The junction had 15 bases not matched to a gene; V was cut back by 7 bases and J by 6 bases. DNA for the CDR3: TGTGCCAGTAACAGTCGAGTAGCGGGAGAAAGGGCCGGGGAGCTGTTTTTT. This gives the protein CASNSRVAGERAGELFF. The variable domain in full, with the rest retrieved from reference TRBV19 and TRBJ2-2, is DGGITQSPKYLFRKEGQNVTLSCEQNLNHDAMYWYRQDPGQGLRLIYYSQIVNDFQKGDIAEGYSVSREKKESFPLTVTSAQKNPTAFYLCASNSRVAGERAGELFFGEGSRLTVL.

This clonotype has a count of ten or more. The V gene is TRBV28, the J gene TRBJ1-5; a weak D match, TRBD1 (6 bases). CDR1 MDHEN and CDR2 SYDVKM come from the germline V gene. CDR3 size: 13 residues. The V end lost 4 bases, the J end lost 7 bases, and 11 bases lay between the germline ends. The CDR3 here is CASSSGVEQPQHF. CDR3 DNA: TGTGCCAGCAGTTCAGGGGTTGAGCAGCCCCAGCATTTT. The full variable domain, with the rest looked up from reference TRBV28 and TRBJ1-5, is DVKVTQSSRYLVKRTGEKVFLECVQDMDHENMFWYRQDPGLGLRLIYFSYDVKMKEKGDIPEGYSVSREKKERFSLILESASTNQTSMYLCASSSGVEQPQHFGDGTRLSIL.

This clonotype was counted a few times. The chain carries TRBV20-1 and TRBJ1-2, with a weak D call TRBD1 (6 bases). The germline CDR1 and CDR2 sequences are DFQATT and SNEGSKA (reference sequence). V dropped 5 bases and J dropped 3 bases, with 19 bases sitting between them. This CDR3 spans 15 amino acids. The CDR3 sequence: CSAPGGQGRHYGYTF. Here the CDR3 DNA reads TGCAGTGCTCCGGGCGGCCAGGGGCGTCACTATGGCTACACCTTC.

This clonotype appeared many times. This chain uses TRBV28 with TRBJ1-2, with D unclear. Germline loops: CDR1 MDHEN, CDR2 SYDVKM. V lost 10 bases and J 3 bases, leaving 15 bases between the germline ends. This CDR3 region has 13 residues. The CDR3 spells CATFGREDYGYTF. In nucleotides, the CDR3 is TGTGCCACCTTTGGGCGGGAGGACTATGGCTACACCTTC.

This clonotype was seen ten or more times. The J gene is TRBJ2-3, the V gene TRBV11-2; D unclear. The CDR3 has 15 amino acids. Germline CDR1 SGHAT, CDR2 FQNNGV. Trimming cost V 0 bases and J 6 bases, with 13 bases left between them. CDR3 sequence reads: CASSLDPWVGDTQYF. Written as DNA, the CDR3 is TGTGCCAGCAGCTTAGATCCCTGGGTCGGGGATACGCAGTATTTT.

This clonotype was observed many times. The V call is TRBV20-1, the J call TRBJ2-7, with 7 bases fitting TRBD1. This CDR3 contains 12 residues. The trim removed 3 bases at V and 4 bases at J, leaving 3 bases unmatched. The germline gives CDR1 DFQATT, CDR2 SNEGSKA (reference sequence). CDR3 in DNA: TGCAGTGCTAGTGGGGGACAGTACGAGCAGTACTTC. This encodes CSASGGQYEQYF.